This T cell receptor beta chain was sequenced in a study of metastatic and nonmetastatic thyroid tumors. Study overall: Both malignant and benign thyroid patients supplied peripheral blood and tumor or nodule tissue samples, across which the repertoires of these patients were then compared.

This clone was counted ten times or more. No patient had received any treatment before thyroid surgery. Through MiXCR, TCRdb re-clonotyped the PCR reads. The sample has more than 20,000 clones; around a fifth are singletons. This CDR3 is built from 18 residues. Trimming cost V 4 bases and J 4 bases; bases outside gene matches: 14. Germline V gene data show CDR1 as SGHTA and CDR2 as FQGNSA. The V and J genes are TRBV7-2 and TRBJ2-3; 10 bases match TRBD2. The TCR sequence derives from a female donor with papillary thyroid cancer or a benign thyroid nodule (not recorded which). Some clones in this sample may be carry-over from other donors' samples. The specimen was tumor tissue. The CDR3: CASSSLWASGSRADTQYF. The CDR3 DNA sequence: TGTGCCAGCAGCTCCCTATGGGCTAGCGGGAGTCGGGCAGATACGCAGTATTTT.